This T cell receptor (beta chain) was sequenced during a study of beta chain features in type 1 diabetes. Study details: The patients were much like the healthy donors in age, gender and cell yields.

Study results and caveats: VDJ junctions from patients with type 1 diabetes contained fewer insertions and more deletions. For patients and controls alike, PCR might favor shorter templates to the same degree.

It was one heparinised blood draw, averaging around 120 mL, that each donor gave. The entirety of the isolated RNA underwent reverse transcription, so expressed TCRB transcripts were sequenced. Repertoires were generated with immunoSEQ multiplex PCR, while TCRdb's copy carries only in-frame clones and drops some. Altogether 970,000 or so clones are present, roughly 15% being singletons, with the ten largest covering around 0.02%. In its sample, this clone was seen a few times. What it binds is not known. The source material was naive CD4+ T cells from blood. This clonotype was sampled from a young woman in good health.

CDR3 bases: TGTGCCAGCAGTTCAAATGGCGGGAAATCTGGGGCCAACGTCCTGACTTTC. This gives the protein CASSSNGGKSGANVLTF. The rearrangement links TRBV28 to TRBJ2-6, with D perhaps matching TRBD2 (6 bases). This CDR3 has 17 residues. V was cut by 4 bases and J by 1 base, with 14 bases left in between. The germline V gene encodes CDR1 MDHEN and CDR2 SYDVKM.